This T cell receptor (beta chain) was found in a study of blood T cell repertoires in COVID-19. Only in-frame clones appear in the TCRdb table, and some are missing; sequencing was by immunoSEQ multiplex PCR. The data show more than 150,000 clones, with more than 65% seen just once and about 14% held by the top ten. Worth noting for this clone: The sample has other DNA sequences that encode this CDR3 too.

CDR3 size: 13 residues. V lost 5 bases, J lost 5 bases, and 10 bases lay in between. Germline V gene data show CDR1 as MDHEN and CDR2 as SYDVKM. Sequencing was done on a sample of peripheral blood. The chain combines TRBV28 with TRBJ1-5; a possible D gene is TRBD1 (6 bases). This receptor was identified in a woman older than 75 with acute or convalescent COVID-19. The CDR3 spells CASSPGQHQPQHF. The CDR3 coding sequence is TGTGCCAGCAGTCCTGGACAGCATCAGCCCCAGCATTTT.